These T cell receptor beta chains were read from a single sample in a study of blood T cell repertoires in COVID-19. The table came from immunoSEQ multiplex PCR; TCRdb's copy has only in-frame clones and leaves some out. In the table there are about 270,000 clones, roughly nine tenths of which are singletons. Sequencing was carried out using PBMCs or T cells enriched from blood (not recorded which). The receptors shown here come from a woman aged 18 to 35 who had recovered from COVID-19. Both conserved end residues are part of each CDR3. A D gene is named only where the DNA matches it firmly. Clone size is given for some rows only: seen once, a few or many times, or a class if the clone is expanded.

>-|TRBJ1-2|TRBD1|TRBV27
CASSFGTGRGGYTF
TGTGCCAGCAGTTTTGGGACAGGGAGAGGTGGCTACACCTTC
>-|TRBJ2-3|TRBD1|TRBV7-6
CASSLKDRGLKTDTQYF
TGTGCCAGCAGCCTCAAGGACAGGGGGCTTAAAACAGATACGCAGTATTTT
>-|TRBJ2-5|-|TRBV19
CASSRDSWLETQYF
TGTGCCAGTAGTCGGGACTCCTGGTTGGAGACCCAGTACTTC
>-|TRBJ1-2|-|TRBV15
CATSRGGRGSGNGYTF
TGTGCCACCAGCAGAGGTGGGCGGGGCTCAGGCAATGGCTACACCTTC
>-|TRBJ1-1|-|TRBV4-1
CASSQGADTEAFF
TGCGCCAGCAGCCAGGGGGCCGACACTGAAGCTTTCTTT
>-|TRBJ1-1|-|TRBV5-1
CASSFGDGSEAFF
TGCGCCAGCAGCTTTGGAGACGGCTCTGAAGCTTTCTTT
>-|TRBJ2-1|TRBD1|TRBV2
CATAGTGEGNEQFF
TGTGCCACTGCCGGGACAGGGGAAGGCAATGAGCAGTTCTTC
>-|TRBJ2-1|TRBD2|TRBV27
CASRSVRAGGRNEQFF
TGTGCCAGCAGGTCCGTTCGAGCGGGGGGGCGAAATGAGCAGTTCTTC
>-|TRBJ1-2|-|TRBV2
CASSEGSRYGYTF
TGTGCCAGCAGTGAGGGCAGCCGCTATGGCTACACCTTC
>-|TRBJ1-5|-|TRBV30
CAWSAGLLNQPQHF
TGTGCCTGGAGTGCAGGACTGCTGAATCAGCCCCAGCATTTT
>-|TRBJ2-1|-|TRBV7-2
CASSLFKGYNEQFF
TGTGCCAGCAGCCTTTTTAAGGGGTACAATGAGCAGTTCTTC
>-|TRBJ1-2|-|TRBV3-1/TRBV3-2
CASSQSSTGRAGYTF
TGTGCCAGCAGCCAATCTTCTACAGGGAGGGCTGGCTACACCTTC
>once|TRBJ1-2|-|TRBV18
CASSPRRETNYGYTF
TGTGCCAGCTCACCTCGGCGGGAAACTAACTATGGCTACACCTTC
>-|TRBJ2-7|-|TRBV7-9
CASSPAGPNEQYF
TGTGCCAGCAGCCCTGCGGGCCCCAACGAGCAGTACTTC
>-|TRBJ1-2|-|TRBV6-6
CASSLGAGNTGYTF
TGTGCCAGCAGCCTAGGGGCAGGGAATACGGGCTACACCTTC
>-|TRBJ2-5|-|TRBV28
CASSSTGFVETQYF
TGTGCCAGCAGTTCAACAGGGTTCGTGGAGACCCAGTACTTC
>-|TRBJ1-4|-|TRBV5-1
CASSLEIGRAEKLFF
TGCGCCAGCAGCTTGGAGATTGGCAGGGCTGAAAAACTGTTTTTT
>once|TRBJ2-3|TRBD1|TRBV5-1
CASSTLTGATTDTQYF
TGCGCCAGCAGCACATTGACAGGGGCTACCACAGATACGCAGTATTTT
>-|TRBJ1-4|-|TRBV4-1
CASSRTGTEKLFF
TGCGCCAGCAGCCGAACAGGGACTGAAAAACTGTTTTTT
>-|TRBJ2-2|-|TRBV7-3
CASSLGSRTGELFF
TGTGCCAGCAGCTTAGGTAGCCGCACCGGGGAGCTGTTTTTT
>-|TRBJ2-1|-|TRBV28
CASSENRVVGNEQFF
TGTGCCAGCAGCGAAAACCGGGTAGTTGGCAATGAGCAGTTCTTC
>-|TRBJ2-5|-|TRBV4-1
CASSQFSGPGTQYF
TGCGCCAGCAGCCAATTTTCTGGGCCCGGGACCCAGTACTTC
>-|TRBJ2-7|TRBD2|TRBV2
CASGRGDVSYEQYF
TGTGCCAGCGGGAGGGGTGACGTCTCCTACGAGCAGTACTTC
>-|TRBJ1-2|TRBD1|TRBV2
CASSLGLPGQGSYGYTF
TGTGCCAGCAGTTTGGGACTACCGGGACAGGGTAGCTATGGCTACACCTTC
>-|TRBJ1-2|TRBD1|TRBV7-9
CASSYFSGQDGYTF
TGTGCCAGCAGCTACTTTTCAGGACAGGATGGCTACACCTTC
>-|TRBJ1-4|-|TRBV7-9
CASSSWGATNEKLFF
TGTGCCAGCAGCTCCTGGGGCGCGACTAATGAAAAACTGTTTTTT
>-|TRBJ1-5|-|TRBV30
CAWSVHATGNQPQHF
TGTGCCTGGAGTGTACACGCGACAGGCAATCAGCCCCAGCATTTT
>-|TRBJ1-5|TRBD1|TRBV5-1
CASSLTTGTGQPQHF
TGCGCCAGCAGCTTGACGACAGGGACGGGGCAGCCCCAGCATTTT
>-|TRBJ1-2|TRBD1|TRBV6-5
CASSSLGQGDGYTF
TGTGCCAGCAGTTCCCTAGGACAGGGAGATGGCTACACCTTC
>-|TRBJ1-2|-|TRBV7-9
CASSFGPGGYGYTF
TGTGCCAGCAGCTTTGGCCCCGGAGGGTATGGCTACACCTTC
>-|TRBJ2-2|-|TRBV5-1
CASSLGGWNTGELFF
TGCGCCAGCAGCTTGGGGGGCTGGAACACCGGGGAGCTGTTTTTT
>-|TRBJ2-5|TRBD1|TRBV9
CASSPGQTTQETQYF
TGTGCCAGCAGCCCGGGACAGACGACCCAAGAGACCCAGTACTTC
>-|TRBJ2-3|-|TRBV18
CASSPSGTSTDTQYF
TGTGCCAGCTCACCGTCAGGAACTAGCACAGATACGCAGTATTTT
>-|TRBJ1-5|-|TRBV11-2
CASSRGEWSNQPQHF
TGTGCCAGCAGTAGGGGTGAGTGGAGCAATCAGCCCCAGCATTTT
>once|TRBJ1-6|TRBD1|TRBV25-1
CASSETTGAGSPLHF
TGTGCCAGCAGTGAGACTACAGGGGCAGGTTCACCCCTCCACTTT
>-|TRBJ2-7|TRBD2|TRBV7-8
CASSQRPGGGLYEQYF
TGTGCCAGCAGCCAAAGACCGGGGGGGGGCCTCTACGAGCAGTACTTC
>-|TRBJ1-6|TRBD1|TRBV24-1
CATSSGGSYNSPLHF
TGTGCCACCAGCTCAGGGGGCTCCTATAATTCACCCCTCCACTTT
>-|TRBJ1-2|-|TRBV14
CASSQVGYGYTF
TGTGCCAGCAGCCAAGTCGGCTATGGCTACACCTTC
>-|TRBJ1-4|TRBD1|TRBV5-1
CASSLGRQGDEKLFF
TGCGCCAGCAGCTTGGGTCGACAGGGGGATGAAAAACTGTTTTTT
>-|TRBJ2-1|-|TRBV15
CATSRVGTGSSGSEGEQFF
TGTGCCACCAGCAGAGTGGGGACAGGGAGTAGCGGGAGTGAGGGTGAGCAGTTCTTC
>-|TRBJ1-5|-|TRBV10-2
CASSESRPSGNQPQHF
TGCGCCAGCAGTGAATCGAGGCCTTCGGGCAATCAGCCCCAGCATTTT
>-|TRBJ1-2|TRBD1|TRBV6-1
CASSESSGTGWGLYGYTF
TGTGCCAGCAGTGAATCTTCGGGGACAGGTTGGGGACTCTATGGCTACACCTTC
>-|TRBJ2-1|TRBD2|TRBV7-2
CASSLGAGLTPNEQFF
TGTGCCAGCAGCTTAGGAGCGGGACTAACTCCCAATGAGCAGTTCTTC
>-|TRBJ1-6|-|TRBV11-2
CASSLARVNSPLHF
TGTGCCAGCAGCTTAGCCAGGGTTAATTCACCCCTCCACTTT
>-|TRBJ2-7|TRBD1|TRBV5-1
CASRGSGTEFYEQYF
TGCGCCAGCAGGGGGTCCGGGACAGAATTCTACGAGCAGTACTTC
>-|TRBJ2-1|-|TRBV5-1
CASAPRGLNEQFF
TGCGCCAGCGCTCCGCGGGGGCTTAATGAGCAGTTCTTC
>once|TRBJ2-5|-|TRBV5-1
CASSLEPSRAEETQYF
TGCGCCAGCAGCTTGGAGCCGTCCCGAGCGGAAGAGACCCAGTACTTC
>-|TRBJ2-5|-|TRBV27
CASRGEAQYF
TGTGCCAGCAGGGGGGAGGCCCAGTACTTC
>-|TRBJ1-1|-|TRBV6-5
CASSYRGFTEAFF
TGTGCCAGCAGTTACAGGGGTTTCACTGAAGCTTTCTTT
>-|TRBJ2-3|-|TRBV5-5
CASSLVAGTDTQYF
TGTGCCAGCAGCTTGGTTGCAGGAACAGATACGCAGTATTTT
>few|TRBJ1-4|-|TRBV27
CASSYREKLFF
TGTGCCAGCAGTTATCGGGAAAAACTGTTTTTT
>-|TRBJ1-6|TRBD1|TRBV9
CASSGELGTGSPHHF
TGTGCCAGCAGCGGAGAACTCGGGACAGGATCCCCGCACCACTTT
>-|TRBJ2-5|TRBD2|TRBV3-1/TRBV3-2
CASSPGLAEETQYF
TGTGCCAGCAGCCCGGGACTAGCGGAAGAGACCCAGTACTTC
>-|TRBJ2-7|-|TRBV5-6
CATQTVLRGEQYF
TGTGCCACCCAGACGGTACTTCGGGGCGAGCAGTACTTC
>-|TRBJ1-1|-|TRBV15
CATSLGSEAFF
TGTGCCACCAGTCTTGGGAGTGAAGCTTTCTTT
>-|TRBJ1-6|-|TRBV2
CASSVRSYNSPLHF
TGTGCCAGCAGTGTTCGCTCCTATAATTCACCCCTCCACTTT